These 5 T cell receptor beta chains originate from one sample sequenced in a study of CD8 T cells in ankylosing spondylitis. General study results and limits: Several highly homologous variants made up a TCR beta motif, and this motif appeared characteristic of ankylosing spondylitis blood.

The antigens for these receptors are not known. Via MiXCR, TCRdb re-called the 5' RACE reads, giving one row per CDR3 protein. The table shows fewer than 550,000 distinct CDR3 sequences, with approximately 5.3% occurring only once. Sequencing was carried out using blood, either unsorted or a sorted T cell fraction (not recorded which). The source is a male donor with ankylosing spondylitis.

Of note for this clonotype: A read error may explain this, as a much larger clone is one base away. The chain joins TRBV7-9 to TRBJ2-1; 12 nucleotides align to TRBD2. The CDR3 is made up of 16 amino acids. Trimming cost V 2 bases and J 6 bases; bases outside gene matches: 5. Germline CDR1 SEHNR, CDR2 FQNEAQ (reference sequence). For the CDR3, the DNA is TGTGCCAGCAGCTTACTAGCGGGAGGGGCCCGCAATGAGCAGTTCTTC. It codes for CASSLLAGGARNEQFF.

This clonotype came up many times. The CDR3 sequence is CSAVTGSTEAFF. Written as DNA, the CDR3 is TGCAGCGCGGTTACAGGATCCACTGAAGCTTTCTTT. V usage is TRBV29-1 and J usage is TRBJ1-1; TRBD1 is a possible D gene (5 bases). The ends were cut back, 7 bases at V and 4 bases at J, with 13 bases in the middle. The CDR3 loop spans 12 amino acids. Germline CDR1 is SQVTM and CDR2 is ANQGSEA.

This clonotype was seen at least ten times. The chain recombines TRBV12-3 or TRBV12-4 with TRBJ2-1, with 9 bases matching TRBD2. This CDR3 region has 18 residues. V was clipped by 5 bases and J by 1 base; unmatched bases: 12. The CDR3 DNA is TGTGCCAGCAGTCTTATTTTTAGCGGGAGAGCTTCCTACAATGAGCAGTTCTTC. Translation gives CASSLIFSGRASYNEQFF.

This clonotype appeared many times. The chain combines TRBV4-3 with TRBJ2-7; D ambiguous. Germline V gene data show CDR1 as LGHNA and CDR2 as YSLEER. V was shortened by 4 bases and J by 1 base, with 8 bases between the two germline ends. The CDR3 contains 13 residues. CDR3 in DNA: TGCGCCAGCAGCCGGGCCGTTTCCTACGAGCAGTACTTC. Translation: CASSRAVSYEQYF.

The chain recombines TRBV6-1 with TRBJ2-7; 7 bases line up with TRBD1. The V gene's germline CDR1 is MNHNS and CDR2 SASEGT. The CDR3 has 13 residues. V lost 5 bases and J lost 6; bases outside the gene matches: 7. The CDR3 here is CASSLSQGTEQYF. The CDR3 nucleotides are TGTGCCAGCAGTCTTTCACAGGGGACCGAGCAGTACTTC.